Many counts were recorded for the clone carrying this T cell receptor (beta chain). As yet, its antigen is unknown. The sample comes from a study of CD8 T cells in ankylosing spondylitis. Study-level points and caveats: Matched synovial fluid from ankylosing spondylitis patients was reported to be enriched for disease-linked clones. Disease-linked clones were CD8+ and relatively rare in peripheral blood.

As the method for making TCR beta libraries, quantitative 5'-RACE with molecular barcodes was used. Each CDR3 protein gets one entry after TCRdb re-called the 5' RACE reads with MiXCR. The sample carries 150,000 to 200,000 distinct CDR3 sequences, about a sixth recorded once. The germline V gene has CDR1 SGHRS and CDR2 YFSETQ. CDR3 length: 14 residues. V was cut by 7 bases and J by 4 bases, with 16 bases left in between. This sequence joins TRBV5-1 and TRBJ2-3; D gene unclear. This receptor was obtained from a male donor with ankylosing spondylitis or in good health (not recorded which). The sample taken for sequencing was blood, either unsorted or a sorted T cell fraction (not recorded which). The CDR3 protein is CASWSEILPDTQYF. The CDR3 nucleotides read TGCGCCAGCTGGTCAGAAATCCTCCCAGATACGCAGTATTTT.